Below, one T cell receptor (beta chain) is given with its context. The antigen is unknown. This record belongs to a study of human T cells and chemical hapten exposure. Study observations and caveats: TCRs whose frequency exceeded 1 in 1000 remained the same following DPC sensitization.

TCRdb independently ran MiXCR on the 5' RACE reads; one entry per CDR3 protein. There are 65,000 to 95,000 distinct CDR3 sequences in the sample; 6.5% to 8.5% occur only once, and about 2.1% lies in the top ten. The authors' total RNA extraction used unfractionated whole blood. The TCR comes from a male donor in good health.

As DNA, the CDR3 is TGTGCCAGCAGTTTCCTCCTAGGGGCTGCTATCTTTCAGCCCCAGCATTTT. It codes for CASSFLLGAAIFQPQHF. V gene TRBV12-3 or TRBV12-4 combines with J gene TRBJ1-5, with TRBD1 as a possible D gene (5 bases). The CDR3 covers 17 residues. V was trimmed by 3 bases and J by 6 bases, leaving 21 bases between them.